Listed below are T cell receptor beta chains from one sample, sequenced in a study of brain T cells in children with intractable seizures. Generated by immunoSEQ multiplex PCR, the TCRdb table keeps only in-frame clones and is missing some. The sample consists of around 100,000 clones, 90% to 95% of them appearing once. The input for sequencing was peripheral blood, taken at surgery. These receptors were taken from a boy younger than two with hemimegalencephaly and intractable seizures. Both conserved end residues are part of each CDR3. The order of the fields is clone size, V gene, D gene, J gene, CDR3 DNA, CDR3 protein. D genes are given only for firm matches. Expanded clones get a size class; other rows say once, few or many, or leave the size out.

clone_size: .; v_call: TRBV2; d_call: .; j_call: TRBJ1-3; cdr3_nt: TGTGCCAGCAGTCCTGGAGGCGAATCTGGAAACACCATATATTTT; cdr3_aa: CASSPGGESGNTIYF
clone_size: .; v_call: TRBV30; d_call: .; j_call: TRBJ1-6; cdr3_nt: TGTGCCTGGAGTGAACAGCTTAATTCACCCCTCCACTTT; cdr3_aa: CAWSEQLNSPLHF
clone_size: .; v_call: TRBV29-1; d_call: TRBD2; j_call: TRBJ2-3; cdr3_nt: TGCAGCGGTGGAAGGACTAGCGGCACAGATACGCAGTATTTT; cdr3_aa: CSGGRTSGTDTQYF
clone_size: .; v_call: TRBV2; d_call: TRBD2; j_call: TRBJ2-1; cdr3_nt: TGTGCCAGCAGTGAATCTCCTAGCGGCTCCTACAATGAGCAGTTCTTC; cdr3_aa: CASSESPSGSYNEQFF
clone_size: .; v_call: TRBV28; d_call: .; j_call: TRBJ2-5; cdr3_nt: TGTGCCAGCAGTTTAGGCACAGTCGAGACCCAGTACTTC; cdr3_aa: CASSLGTVETQYF
clone_size: .; v_call: TRBV3-1/TRBV3-2; d_call: .; j_call: TRBJ2-7; cdr3_nt: TGTGCCAGCAGCCAAGTCCCAGGGTTAGGCTACGAGCAGTACTTC; cdr3_aa: CASSQVPGLGYEQYF
clone_size: .; v_call: TRBV9; d_call: TRBD1; j_call: TRBJ1-3; cdr3_nt: TGTGCCAGCAGACGGACAGGGTTTGGAAACACCATATATTTT; cdr3_aa: CASRRTGFGNTIYF
clone_size: once; v_call: TRBV11-2; d_call: TRBD2; j_call: TRBJ2-3; cdr3_nt: TGTGCCAGCAGCGGGACTAGCTTCAGCACAGATACGCAGTATTTT; cdr3_aa: CASSGTSFSTDTQYF
clone_size: .; v_call: TRBV28; d_call: TRBD1; j_call: TRBJ2-1; cdr3_nt: TGTGCCAGCAGCGGACAGGGGGGTGGTGAGCAGTTCTTC; cdr3_aa: CASSGQGGGEQFF
clone_size: .; v_call: TRBV5-5; d_call: .; j_call: TRBJ2-1; cdr3_nt: TGTGCCAGCAGCCCAGAGGACTTCCTATTTAATGAGCAGTTCTTC; cdr3_aa: CASSPEDFLFNEQFF
clone_size: .; v_call: TRBV4-3; d_call: TRBD1; j_call: TRBJ1-6; cdr3_nt: TGCGCCAGCAGCCAAGCTACGGACAGGGGAGGTTCACCCCTCCACTTT; cdr3_aa: CASSQATDRGGSPLHF
clone_size: .; v_call: TRBV9; d_call: .; j_call: TRBJ2-1; cdr3_nt: TGTGCCAGCAGCGTAGGTGGGGCCGAAAATGAGCAGTTCTTC; cdr3_aa: CASSVGGAENEQFF
clone_size: .; v_call: TRBV15; d_call: .; j_call: TRBJ2-1; cdr3_nt: TGTGCCACCAGCAGGGGCGGGTCCTACAATGAGCAGTTCTTC; cdr3_aa: CATSRGGSYNEQFF
clone_size: .; v_call: TRBV7-8; d_call: TRBD1; j_call: TRBJ2-4; cdr3_nt: TGTGCCAGCAGCCATAGACAGGGGCTAGCCAAAAACATTCAGTACTTC; cdr3_aa: CASSHRQGLAKNIQYF
clone_size: .; v_call: TRBV5-4; d_call: .; j_call: TRBJ1-2; cdr3_nt: TGTGCCAGCAGCTTGGCGGGGGGGTCCGACACCTTC; cdr3_aa: CASSLAGGSDTF
clone_size: .; v_call: TRBV24-1; d_call: .; j_call: TRBJ2-5; cdr3_nt: TGTGCCGCTCACAAGGATAGGGTAAGAGAGACCCAGTACTTC; cdr3_aa: CAAHKDRVRETQYF
clone_size: .; v_call: TRBV18; d_call: TRBD1; j_call: TRBJ2-1; cdr3_nt: TGTGCCAGCTCGGCCGGACAGGGGATGTTGTATGAGCAGTTCTTC; cdr3_aa: CASSAGQGMLYEQFF
clone_size: .; v_call: TRBV15; d_call: TRBD1; j_call: TRBJ1-2; cdr3_nt: TGTGCCACCAGCAGAGGGAGACAGGGCTATGGCTACACCTTC; cdr3_aa: CATSRGRQGYGYTF
clone_size: .; v_call: TRBV5-1; d_call: .; j_call: TRBJ1-2; cdr3_nt: TGCGCCAGCAGCTTGGCCGCAGGCGTTAACTATGGCTACACCTTC; cdr3_aa: CASSLAAGVNYGYTF
clone_size: .; v_call: TRBV28; d_call: .; j_call: TRBJ1-1; cdr3_nt: TGTGCCAGCGGTCGGGACACTGAAGCTTTCTTT; cdr3_aa: CASGRDTEAFF
clone_size: .; v_call: TRBV5-1; d_call: .; j_call: TRBJ2-7; cdr3_nt: TGCGCCAGCAGCTTGAGGGGTGGGGGCCCCTACGAGCAGTACTTC; cdr3_aa: CASSLRGGGPYEQYF
clone_size: .; v_call: TRBV19; d_call: .; j_call: TRBJ2-7; cdr3_nt: TGTGCCAGTAGGGACAACTACGAGCAGTACTTC; cdr3_aa: CASRDNYEQYF
clone_size: .; v_call: TRBV5-1; d_call: .; j_call: TRBJ2-3; cdr3_nt: TGCGCCAGCAATTGGGGTTCTAGCACAGATACGCAGTATTTT; cdr3_aa: CASNWGSSTDTQYF
clone_size: .; v_call: TRBV7-2; d_call: .; j_call: TRBJ1-6; cdr3_nt: TGTGCCAGCAGCCTACGATCCGGGACAAGGAGCCCACCCCTCCACTTT; cdr3_aa: CASSLRSGTRSPPLHF
clone_size: .; v_call: TRBV7-3; d_call: .; j_call: TRBJ1-2; cdr3_nt: TGTGCCAGCAGCTTAAAGGGCGGGAATGGCTACACCTTC; cdr3_aa: CASSLKGGNGYTF
clone_size: .; v_call: TRBV6-5; d_call: .; j_call: TRBJ1-1; cdr3_nt: TGTGCCAGCAGCCTGCAGGGAATGGGGACTGAAGCTTTCTTT; cdr3_aa: CASSLQGMGTEAFF
clone_size: .; v_call: TRBV27; d_call: .; j_call: TRBJ1-5; cdr3_nt: TGTGCCAGCAGTTTGCAGGGAAGAGGTCAGCCCCAGCATTTT; cdr3_aa: CASSLQGRGQPQHF
clone_size: few; v_call: TRBV6-2/TRBV6-3; d_call: TRBD1; j_call: TRBJ1-1; cdr3_nt: TGTGCCAGCAGTTACTGGACAGGGGGCCAGGGCACTGAAGCTTTCTTT; cdr3_aa: CASSYWTGGQGTEAFF
clone_size: once; v_call: TRBV6-5; d_call: .; j_call: TRBJ1-1; cdr3_nt: TGTGCCAGCAGTTACGTGAATGGGAAAGAAGCTTTCTTT; cdr3_aa: CASSYVNGKEAFF
clone_size: .; v_call: TRBV6-5; d_call: .; j_call: TRBJ2-1; cdr3_nt: TGTGCCAGCAGTTACTCTGCGGGCCACAATGAGCAGTTCTTC; cdr3_aa: CASSYSAGHNEQFF
clone_size: .; v_call: TRBV11-3; d_call: TRBD2; j_call: TRBJ2-3; cdr3_nt: TGTGCCAGCAGCTCCCCCCGGGGGGACTCAACTCCAGATACGCAGTATTTT; cdr3_aa: CASSSPRGDSTPDTQYF
clone_size: .; v_call: TRBV25-1; d_call: TRBD1; j_call: TRBJ1-1; cdr3_nt: TGTGCCAGCAGTGCAACACAGGGGAAGTGGGGCACTGAAGCTTTCTTT; cdr3_aa: CASSATQGKWGTEAFF
clone_size: .; v_call: TRBV11-2; d_call: TRBD2; j_call: TRBJ2-3; cdr3_nt: TGTGCCAGCAGCTTAAGAGGACTAGCGAGCACAGATACGCAGTATTTT; cdr3_aa: CASSLRGLASTDTQYF
clone_size: .; v_call: TRBV3-1/TRBV3-2; d_call: .; j_call: TRBJ2-3; cdr3_nt: TGTGCCAGCAGCCAAGTCTGGGTTGACCCAAATACGCAGTATTTT; cdr3_aa: CASSQVWVDPNTQYF
clone_size: .; v_call: TRBV5-5; d_call: .; j_call: TRBJ1-5; cdr3_nt: TGTGCCAGCAGCTTTGGGCCGTTGAATCAGCCCCAGCATTTT; cdr3_aa: CASSFGPLNQPQHF